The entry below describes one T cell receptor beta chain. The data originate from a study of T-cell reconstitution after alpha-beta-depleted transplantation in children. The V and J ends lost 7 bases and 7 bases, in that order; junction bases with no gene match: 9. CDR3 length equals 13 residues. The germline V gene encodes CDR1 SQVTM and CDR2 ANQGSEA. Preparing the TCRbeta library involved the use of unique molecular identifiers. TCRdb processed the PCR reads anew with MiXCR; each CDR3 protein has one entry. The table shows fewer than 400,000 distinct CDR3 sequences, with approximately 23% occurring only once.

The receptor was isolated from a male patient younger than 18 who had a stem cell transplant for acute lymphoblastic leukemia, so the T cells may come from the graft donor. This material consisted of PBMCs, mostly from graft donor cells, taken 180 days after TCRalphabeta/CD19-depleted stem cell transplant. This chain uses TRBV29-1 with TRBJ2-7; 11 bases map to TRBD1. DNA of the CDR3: TGCAGCGCCTGGACAGGGGGCACGGGGGAGCAGTACTTC. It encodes CSAWTGGTGEQYF.